The clone carrying this TCR beta chain was counted only a few times. One end of the junction varies from germline; a read error may be responsible. This entry comes from a study of cytomegalovirus exposure and HLA in healthy donors. Primers for the PCR totalled 60 Vbeta and 13 Jbeta. Produced via immunoSEQ multiplex PCR; TCRdb's table is partial and in-frame only. The table records some 170,000 clones, roughly 85% of them present only once. This CDR3 contains 18 residues. Germline CDR1 and CDR2: SGHDT and YYEEEE. The chain carries TRBV5-6 and TRBJ2-6; 8 nucleotides agree with TRBD1. Sample: PBMCs. This clonotype was obtained from a man aged 35 to 55 in good health and CMV-seropositive. The CDR3 coding sequence is TGTGCCAGCAGCTCACAGGGGGTAATACCCTCTGGGGCCAACGGCCTGACTTTC. It specifies CASSSQGVIPSGANGLTF.